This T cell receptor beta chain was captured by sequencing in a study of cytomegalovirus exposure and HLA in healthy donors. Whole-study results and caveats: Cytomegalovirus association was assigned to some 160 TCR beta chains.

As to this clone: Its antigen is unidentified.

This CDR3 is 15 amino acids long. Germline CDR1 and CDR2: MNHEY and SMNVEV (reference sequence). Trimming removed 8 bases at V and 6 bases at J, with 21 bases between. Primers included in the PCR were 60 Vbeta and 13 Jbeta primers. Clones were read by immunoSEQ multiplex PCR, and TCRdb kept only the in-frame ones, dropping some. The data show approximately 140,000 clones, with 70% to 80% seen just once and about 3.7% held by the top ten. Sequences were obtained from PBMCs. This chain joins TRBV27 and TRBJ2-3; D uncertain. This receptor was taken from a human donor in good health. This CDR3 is CASRPLGADPDTQYF. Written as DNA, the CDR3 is TGTGCCAGCCGGCCCTTGGGCGCTGACCCGGATACGCAGTATTTT.